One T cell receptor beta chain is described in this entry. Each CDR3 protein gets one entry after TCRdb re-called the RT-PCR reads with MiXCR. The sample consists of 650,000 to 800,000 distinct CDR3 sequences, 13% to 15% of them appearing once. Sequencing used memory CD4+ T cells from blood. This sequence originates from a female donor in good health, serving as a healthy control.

CDR3 protein: CASSPPRQGGYTF. The DNA for the CDR3 is TGTGCCAGCAGCCCACCCCGACAGGGAGGCTACACCTTC. The chain couples TRBV3-1 to TRBJ1-2; 7 nucleotides align to TRBD1. The CDR3 loop spans 13 amino acids. Germline loops: CDR1 LGHDT, CDR2 YNNKEL (reference sequence). V dropped 4 bases and J dropped 8; count of bases not matched to a gene: 7.